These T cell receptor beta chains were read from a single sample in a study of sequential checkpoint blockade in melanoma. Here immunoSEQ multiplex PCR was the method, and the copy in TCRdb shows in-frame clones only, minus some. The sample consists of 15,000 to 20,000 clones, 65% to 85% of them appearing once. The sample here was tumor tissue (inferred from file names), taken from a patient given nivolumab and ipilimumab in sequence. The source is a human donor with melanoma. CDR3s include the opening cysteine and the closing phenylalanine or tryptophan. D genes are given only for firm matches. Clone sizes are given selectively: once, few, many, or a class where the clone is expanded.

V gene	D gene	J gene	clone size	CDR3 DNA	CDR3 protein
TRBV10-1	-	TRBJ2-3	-	TGCGCCAGCCGGGACACTAACACAGATACGCAGTATTTT	CASRDTNTDTQYF
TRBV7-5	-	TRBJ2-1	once	TGTGCCAGCAGCAGTCCGCGGAGCTCCTACAATGAGCAGTTCTTC	CASSSPRSSYNEQFF
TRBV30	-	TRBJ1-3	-	TGTGCCTGGAGCCATGACGGAAGCTCTGGAAACACCATATATTTT	CAWSHDGSSGNTIYF
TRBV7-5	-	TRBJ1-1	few	TGTGCCAGCAGCTTAGCCCCGGCGGGGGTGAACACTGAAGCTTTCTTT	CASSLAPAGVNTEAFF
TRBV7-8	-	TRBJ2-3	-	TGTGCCAGCAGCTTGGGACTTACTACTAGCACAGATACGCAGTATTTT	CASSLGLTTSTDTQYF
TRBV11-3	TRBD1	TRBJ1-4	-	TGTGCCAGCAGCTTGGTAGGACAGGATGAAAAACTGTTTTTT	CASSLVGQDEKLFF
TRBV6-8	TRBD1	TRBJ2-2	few	TGTGCCAGCAGTTTGGACAGGGCGAACACCGGGGAGCTGTTTTTT	CASSLDRANTGELFF
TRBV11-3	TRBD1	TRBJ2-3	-	TGTGCCAGCAGTTTCACTACTTCGACAGGGGCCACAGATACGCAGTATTTT	CASSFTTSTGATDTQYF
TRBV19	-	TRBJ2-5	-	TGTGCCAGTAGTATTAGAGGGGACGGAAAAGAGACCCAGTACTTC	CASSIRGDGKETQYF
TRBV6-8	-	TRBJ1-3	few	TGTGCCAGCAGTCTGAGGGGGTCTGGAAACACCATATATTTT	CASSLRGSGNTIYF
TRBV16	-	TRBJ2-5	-	TGTGCCAGCAGCGTAGCTAGCGCGGAAGAGACCCAGTACTTC	CASSVASAEETQYF
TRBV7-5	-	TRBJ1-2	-	TGTGCCAGCAGCCCCTTGAGCGCCGCCTCCAACTATGGCTACACCTTT	CASSPLSAASNYGYTF
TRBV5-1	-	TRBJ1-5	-	TGCGCCAGCAGCTTGGTACCAGGGGGCAATCAGCCCCAGCATTTT	CASSLVPGGNQPQHF
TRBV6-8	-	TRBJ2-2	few	TGTGCCATCAGTGGAAGGGGGGGTTTCGCCGGGGAGCTGTTTTTT	CAISGRGGFAGELFF
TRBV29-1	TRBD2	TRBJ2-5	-	TGCAGCGTTGAAGAGTTCGGGGGGTTCCAAGGGACCCAGTACTTC	CSVEEFGGFQGTQYF
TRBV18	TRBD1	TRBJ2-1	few	TGTGCCAGCTCAGGGACAGGGAACAATGAGCAGTTCTTC	CASSGTGNNEQFF
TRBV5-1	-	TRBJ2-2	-	TGCGCCAGCAGATGGCGTTTCGGGGGCACCGGGGAGCTGTTTTTT	CASRWRFGGTGELFF
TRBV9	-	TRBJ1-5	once	TGTGCCAGCAGCAGAACAGGATATAGCAATCAGCCCCAGCATTTT	CASSRTGYSNQPQHF
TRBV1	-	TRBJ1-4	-	TGCGCCAGCAAAAGCCGGGACACACATGAAAAACTGTTTTTT	CASKSRDTHEKLFF
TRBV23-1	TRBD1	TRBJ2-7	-	TGCGCCAGCAGCCCCGGGACAGGGGGCCACGAGCAGTACTTC	CASSPGTGGHEQYF
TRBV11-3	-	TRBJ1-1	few	TGTGCCAGCAGCTTGGAAGGTTGGGTGGAAATGAACACTGAAGCTTTCTTT	CASSLEGWVEMNTEAFF
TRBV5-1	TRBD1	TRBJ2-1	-	TGCGCCAGCCGCCGGGACAGGGTAATCAATGAGCAGTTCTTC	CASRRDRVINEQFF
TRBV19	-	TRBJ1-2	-	TGTGCCAGTAGTATGATAACCCCCCCCGGAGGCTACACCTTC	CASSMITPPGGYTF
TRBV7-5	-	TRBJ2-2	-	TGTGCCAGCAGCTCCTCAGGGGAACTCGGGGAGCTGTTTTTT	CASSSSGELGELFF
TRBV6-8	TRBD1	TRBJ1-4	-	TGTGCCAGCAGTGCAGGGACAGCGGGGTTGGGGCTGTTTTTT	CASSAGTAGLGLFF
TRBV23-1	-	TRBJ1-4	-	TGCGCCAGCAGGACAGGCGGGAATGAAAAACTGTTTTTT	CASRTGGNEKLFF
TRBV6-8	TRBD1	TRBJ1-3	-	TGTGCCAGCAGTGATAGACAGGGCTACTCTGGAAACACCATATATTTT	CASSDRQGYSGNTIYF
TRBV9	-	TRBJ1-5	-	TGTGCCAGCAGCGCTGGGGGGGGGATGAATCAGCCCCAGCATTTT	CASSAGGGMNQPQHF